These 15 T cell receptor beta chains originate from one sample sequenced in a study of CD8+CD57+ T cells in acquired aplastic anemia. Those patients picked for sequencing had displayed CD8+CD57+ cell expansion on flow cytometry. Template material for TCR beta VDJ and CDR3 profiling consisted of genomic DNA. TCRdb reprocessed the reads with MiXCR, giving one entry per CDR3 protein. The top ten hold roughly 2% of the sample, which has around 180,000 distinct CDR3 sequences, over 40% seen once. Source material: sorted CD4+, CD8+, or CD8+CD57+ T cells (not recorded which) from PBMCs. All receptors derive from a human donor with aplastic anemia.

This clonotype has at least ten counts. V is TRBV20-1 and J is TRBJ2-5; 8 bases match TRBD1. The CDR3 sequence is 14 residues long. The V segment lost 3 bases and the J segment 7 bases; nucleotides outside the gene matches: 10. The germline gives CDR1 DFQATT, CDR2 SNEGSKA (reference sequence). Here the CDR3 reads CSARGGQGLWTQYF. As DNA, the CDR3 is TGCAGTGCTAGGGGCGGACAGGGTCTTTGGACCCAGTACTTC.

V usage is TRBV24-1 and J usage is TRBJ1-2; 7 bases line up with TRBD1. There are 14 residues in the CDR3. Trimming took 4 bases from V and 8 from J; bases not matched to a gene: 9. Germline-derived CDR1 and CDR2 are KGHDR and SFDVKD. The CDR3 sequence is CATSDNTQGRGYTF. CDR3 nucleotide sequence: TGTGCCACCAGTGACAACACACAGGGGAGGGGCTACACCTTC.

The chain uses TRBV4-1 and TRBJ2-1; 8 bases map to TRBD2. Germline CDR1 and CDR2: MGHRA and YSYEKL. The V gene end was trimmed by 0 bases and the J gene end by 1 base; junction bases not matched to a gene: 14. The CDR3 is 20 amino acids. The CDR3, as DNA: TGCGCCAGCAGCCAAGAGCCGAGCGCGGGGGGCGGAAGTTCCTACAATGAGCAGTTCTTC. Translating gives CASSQEPSAGGGSSYNEQFF.

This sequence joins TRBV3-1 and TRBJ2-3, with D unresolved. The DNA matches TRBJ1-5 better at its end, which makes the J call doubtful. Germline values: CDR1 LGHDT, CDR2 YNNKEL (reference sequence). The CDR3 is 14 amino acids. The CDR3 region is CASSQGNSVNTQHF. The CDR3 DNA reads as TGTGCCAGCAGCCAAGGGAATAGCGTGAATACGCAGCATTTT.

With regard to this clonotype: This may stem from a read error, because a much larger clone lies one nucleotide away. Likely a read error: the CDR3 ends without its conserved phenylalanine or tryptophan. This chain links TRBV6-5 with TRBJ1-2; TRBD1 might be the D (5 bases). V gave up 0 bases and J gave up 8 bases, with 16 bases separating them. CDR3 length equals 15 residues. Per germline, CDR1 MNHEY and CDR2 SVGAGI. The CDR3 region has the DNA TGTGCCAGCAGTTACTCGAAATCGGGAAGGGGAGGCTACACCTGC. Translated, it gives CASSYSKSGRGGYTC.

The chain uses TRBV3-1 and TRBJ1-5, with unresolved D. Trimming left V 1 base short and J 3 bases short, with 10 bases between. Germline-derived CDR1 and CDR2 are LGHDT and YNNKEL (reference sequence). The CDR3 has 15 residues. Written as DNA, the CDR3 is TGTGCCAGCAGCCAAGGGTACGGCTACAATCAGCCCCAGCATTTT. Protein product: CASSQGYGYNQPQHF.

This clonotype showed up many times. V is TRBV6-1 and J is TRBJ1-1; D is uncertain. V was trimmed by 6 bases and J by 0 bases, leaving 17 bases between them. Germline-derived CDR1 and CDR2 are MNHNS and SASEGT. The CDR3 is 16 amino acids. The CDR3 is CASRTILAAMNTEAFF. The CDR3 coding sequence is TGTGCCAGCAGAACGATTCTTGCAGCCATGAACACTGAAGCTTTCTTT.

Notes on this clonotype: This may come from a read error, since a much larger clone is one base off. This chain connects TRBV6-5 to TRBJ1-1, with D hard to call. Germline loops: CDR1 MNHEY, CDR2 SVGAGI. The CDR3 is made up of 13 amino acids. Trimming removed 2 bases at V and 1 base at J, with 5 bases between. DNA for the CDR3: TGTGCCAGCAGTTACGACGCGAACACTGAAGCTTTCTTT. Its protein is CASSYDANTEAFF.

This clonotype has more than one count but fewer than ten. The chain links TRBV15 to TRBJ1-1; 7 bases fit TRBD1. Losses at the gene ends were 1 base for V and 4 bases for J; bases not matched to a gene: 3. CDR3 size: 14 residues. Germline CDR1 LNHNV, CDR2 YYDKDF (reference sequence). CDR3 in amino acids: CATSRGQGRTEAFF. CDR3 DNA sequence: TGTGCCACCAGCAGAGGACAGGGCCGCACTGAAGCTTTCTTT. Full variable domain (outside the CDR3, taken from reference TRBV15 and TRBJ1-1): DAMVIQNPRYQVTQFGKPVTLSCSQTLNHNVMYWYQQKSSQAPKLLFHYYDKDFNNEADTPDNFQSRRPNTSFCFLDIRSPGLGDTAMYLCATSRGQGRTEAFFGQGTRLTVV.

CDR3 bases: TGTGCCAGCAGCTTACGGCTCCCTGGGGCCAACGTCCTGACTTTC. It yields the protein CASSLRLPGANVLTF. The genes are TRBV7-8 and TRBJ2-6; D gene unclear. V lost 2 bases to trimming and J lost 2 bases, with 7 bases between them. The CDR3 extends over 15 amino acids. From germline, CDR1 is SGHVS and CDR2 FQNEAQ.

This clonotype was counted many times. This CDR3 is CASSEIRGLAPYNEQFF. The DNA of the CDR3 is TGTGCCAGCAGTGAAATCCGGGGACTAGCGCCCTACAATGAGCAGTTCTTC. The genes are TRBV2 and TRBJ2-1, with 10 bases that match TRBD2. Germline loops: CDR1 SNHLY, CDR2 FYNNEI. Trimming took 2 bases from V and 2 from J; bases not matched to a gene: 6. This CDR3 is 17 amino acids long.

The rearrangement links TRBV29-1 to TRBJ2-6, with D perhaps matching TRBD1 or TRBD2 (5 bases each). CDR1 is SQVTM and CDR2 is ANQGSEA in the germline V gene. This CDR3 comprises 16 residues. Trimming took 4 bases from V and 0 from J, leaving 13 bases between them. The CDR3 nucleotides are TGCAGCGTTGCCGACGAGGGGAGCTCTGGGGCCAACGTCCTGACTTTC. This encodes CSVADEGSSGANVLTF.

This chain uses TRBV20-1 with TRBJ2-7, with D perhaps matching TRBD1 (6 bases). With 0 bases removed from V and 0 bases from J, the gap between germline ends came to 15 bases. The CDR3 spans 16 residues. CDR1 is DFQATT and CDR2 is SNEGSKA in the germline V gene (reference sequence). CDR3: CSARDFRGQSSYEQYF. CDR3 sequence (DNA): TGCAGTGCTAGAGATTTCCGAGGACAGAGCTCCTACGAGCAGTACTTC.

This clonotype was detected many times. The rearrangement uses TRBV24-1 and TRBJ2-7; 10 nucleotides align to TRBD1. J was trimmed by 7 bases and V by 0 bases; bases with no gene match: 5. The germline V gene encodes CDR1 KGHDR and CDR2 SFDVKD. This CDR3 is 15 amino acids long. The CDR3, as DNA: TGTGCCACCAGTGATTTGCTGGACAGGGGGGGTGAGCAGTACTTC. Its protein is CATSDLLDRGGEQYF.

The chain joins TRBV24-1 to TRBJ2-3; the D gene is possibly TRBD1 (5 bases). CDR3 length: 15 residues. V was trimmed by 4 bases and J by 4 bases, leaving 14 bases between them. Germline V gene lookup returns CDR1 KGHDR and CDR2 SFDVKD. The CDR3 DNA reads TGTGCCACCAGTGACCCCAGGGCCCGAGCAGATACGCAGTATTTT. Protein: CATSDPRARADTQYF.